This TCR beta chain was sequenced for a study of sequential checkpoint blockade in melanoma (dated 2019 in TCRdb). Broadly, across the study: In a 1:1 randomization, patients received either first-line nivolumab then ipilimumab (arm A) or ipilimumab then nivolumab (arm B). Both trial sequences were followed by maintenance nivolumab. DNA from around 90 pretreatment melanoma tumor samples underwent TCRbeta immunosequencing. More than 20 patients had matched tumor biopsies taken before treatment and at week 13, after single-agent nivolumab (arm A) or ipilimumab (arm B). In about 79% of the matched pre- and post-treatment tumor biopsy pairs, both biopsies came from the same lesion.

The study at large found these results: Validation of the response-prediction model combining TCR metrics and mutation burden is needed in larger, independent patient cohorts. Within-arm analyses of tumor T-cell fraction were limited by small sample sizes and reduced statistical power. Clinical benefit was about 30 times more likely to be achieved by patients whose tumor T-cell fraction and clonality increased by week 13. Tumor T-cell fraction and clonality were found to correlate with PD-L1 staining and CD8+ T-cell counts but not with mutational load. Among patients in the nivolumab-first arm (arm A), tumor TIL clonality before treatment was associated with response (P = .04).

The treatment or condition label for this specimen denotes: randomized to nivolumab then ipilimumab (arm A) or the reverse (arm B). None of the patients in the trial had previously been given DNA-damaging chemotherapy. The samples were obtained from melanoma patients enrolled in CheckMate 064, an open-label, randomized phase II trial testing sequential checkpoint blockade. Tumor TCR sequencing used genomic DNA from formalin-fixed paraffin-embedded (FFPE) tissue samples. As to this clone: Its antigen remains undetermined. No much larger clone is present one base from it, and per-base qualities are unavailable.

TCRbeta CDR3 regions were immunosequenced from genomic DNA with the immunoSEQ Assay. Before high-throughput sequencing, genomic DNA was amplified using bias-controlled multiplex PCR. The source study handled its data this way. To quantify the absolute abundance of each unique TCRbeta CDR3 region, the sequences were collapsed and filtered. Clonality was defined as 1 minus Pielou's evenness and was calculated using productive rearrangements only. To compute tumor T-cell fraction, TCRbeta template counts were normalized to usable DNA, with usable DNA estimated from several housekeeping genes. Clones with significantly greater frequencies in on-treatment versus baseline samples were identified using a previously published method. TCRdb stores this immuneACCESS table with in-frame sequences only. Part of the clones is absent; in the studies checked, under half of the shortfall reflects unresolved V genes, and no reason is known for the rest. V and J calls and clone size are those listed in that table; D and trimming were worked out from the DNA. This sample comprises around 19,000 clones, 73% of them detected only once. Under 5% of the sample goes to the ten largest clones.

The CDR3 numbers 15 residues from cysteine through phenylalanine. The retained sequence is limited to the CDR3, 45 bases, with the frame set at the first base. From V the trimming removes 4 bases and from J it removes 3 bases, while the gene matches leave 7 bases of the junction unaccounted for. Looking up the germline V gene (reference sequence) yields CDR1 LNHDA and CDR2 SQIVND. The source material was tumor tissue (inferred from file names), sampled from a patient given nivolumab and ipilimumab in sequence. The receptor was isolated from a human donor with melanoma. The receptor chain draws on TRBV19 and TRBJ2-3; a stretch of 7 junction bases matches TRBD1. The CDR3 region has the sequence CASSTQGPLTDTQYF. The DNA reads TGTGCCAGTAGTACACAGGGGCCCCTGACAGATACGCAGTATTTT.